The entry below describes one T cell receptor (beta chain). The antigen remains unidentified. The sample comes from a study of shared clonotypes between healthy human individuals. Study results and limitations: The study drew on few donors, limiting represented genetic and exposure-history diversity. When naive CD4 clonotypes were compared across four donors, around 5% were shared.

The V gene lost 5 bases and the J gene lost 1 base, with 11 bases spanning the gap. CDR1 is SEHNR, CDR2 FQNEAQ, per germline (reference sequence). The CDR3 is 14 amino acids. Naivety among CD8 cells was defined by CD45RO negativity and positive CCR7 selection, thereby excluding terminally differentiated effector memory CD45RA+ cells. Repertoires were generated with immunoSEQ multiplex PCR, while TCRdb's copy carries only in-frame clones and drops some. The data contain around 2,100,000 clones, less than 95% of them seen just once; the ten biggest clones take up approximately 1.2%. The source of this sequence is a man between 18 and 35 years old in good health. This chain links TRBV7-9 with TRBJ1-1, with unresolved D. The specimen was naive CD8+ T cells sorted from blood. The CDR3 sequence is CASSPPAGNTEAFF. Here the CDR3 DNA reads TGTGCCAGCAGCCCCCCGGCCGGGAACACTGAAGCTTTCTTT.